This TCR beta chain was identified during a study of early T cells in non-severe SARS-CoV-2 infection. TCRdb reanalysed the 5' RACE reads using MiXCR and keeps one entry per CDR3 protein. The repertoire consists of tens of thousands of distinct CDR3 sequences, with roughly 6% occurring once and the leading ten covering around 8%. This clonotype came up many times. The source material was whole blood. This sequence was found in an adult who was a healthcare worker with PCR-confirmed SARS-CoV-2 infection or an uninfected control (not recorded which).

The CDR3 nucleotides are TGTGCCAGCAGTCACCCGCAGGACAAATACACAGATACGCAGTATTTT. It encodes CASSHPQDKYTDTQYF. The V gene is TRBV12-3 or TRBV12-4, the J gene TRBJ2-3, with TRBD1 as a possible D gene (5 bases). The V end lost 5 bases, the J end lost 2 bases, and 17 bases lay between the germline ends. This CDR3 region has 16 residues.